This T cell receptor (beta chain) is drawn from a study of blood T cell repertoires in COVID-19. Original data processing: Amplified reference gene primers provided the basis for estimating nucleated cell counts. The table came from immunoSEQ multiplex PCR; TCRdb's copy has only in-frame clones and leaves some out. The D gene and trimming were derived from the DNA, and the V and J assignments and clone size from that table. The data contain hundreds of thousands of clones, around 90% of them singletons. Trimming removed 5 bases from V and 5 bases from J, with 13 bases in between. Per germline, CDR1 MNHEY and CDR2 SMNVEV (reference sequence). This CDR3 has 13 amino acids.

The sample comprised peripheral blood. This rearrangement joins TRBV27 to TRBJ2-7, with D uncertain. The TCR originated in a woman between 18 and 30 years old with acute or convalescent COVID-19. CDR3 bases: TGTGCCAGCAGTCCCACCCCTAGAGACGAGCAGTACTTC. This sequence encodes CASSPTPRDEQYF.